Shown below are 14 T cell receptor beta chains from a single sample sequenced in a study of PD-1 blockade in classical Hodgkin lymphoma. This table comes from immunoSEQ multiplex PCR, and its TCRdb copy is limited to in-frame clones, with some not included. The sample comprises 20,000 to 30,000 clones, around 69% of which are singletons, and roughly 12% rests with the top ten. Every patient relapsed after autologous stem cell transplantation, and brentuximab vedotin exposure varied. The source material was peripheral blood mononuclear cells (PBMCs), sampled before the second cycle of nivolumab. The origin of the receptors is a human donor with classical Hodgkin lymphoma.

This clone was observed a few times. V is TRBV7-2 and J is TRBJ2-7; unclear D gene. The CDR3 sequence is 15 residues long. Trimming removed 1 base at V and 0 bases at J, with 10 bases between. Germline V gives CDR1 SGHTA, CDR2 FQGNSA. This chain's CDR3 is CASSLETLSSYEQYF. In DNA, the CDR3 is TGTGCCAGCAGCTTAGAGACTCTCAGCTCCTACGAGCAGTACTTC.

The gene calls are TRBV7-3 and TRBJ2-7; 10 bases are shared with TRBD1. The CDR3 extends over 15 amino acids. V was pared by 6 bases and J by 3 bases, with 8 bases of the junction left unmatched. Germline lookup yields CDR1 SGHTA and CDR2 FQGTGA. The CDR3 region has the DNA TGTGCCAGCAGTGACTCGGGACAGGGGAACTACGAGCAGTACTTC. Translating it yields CASSDSGQGNYEQYF. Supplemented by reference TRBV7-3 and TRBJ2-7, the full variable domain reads GAGVSQTPSNKVTEKGKYVELRCDPISGHTALYWYRQSLGQGPEFLIYFQGTGAADDSGLPNDRFFAVRPEGSVSTLKIQRTERGDSAVYLCASSDSGQGNYEQYFGPGTRLTVT.

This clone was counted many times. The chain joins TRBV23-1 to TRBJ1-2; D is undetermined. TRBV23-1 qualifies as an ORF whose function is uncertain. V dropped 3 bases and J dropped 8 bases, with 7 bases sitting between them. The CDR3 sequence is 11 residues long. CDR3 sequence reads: CASSQGGGYTF. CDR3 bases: TGCGCCAGCAGTCAGGGAGGCGGCTACACCTTC.

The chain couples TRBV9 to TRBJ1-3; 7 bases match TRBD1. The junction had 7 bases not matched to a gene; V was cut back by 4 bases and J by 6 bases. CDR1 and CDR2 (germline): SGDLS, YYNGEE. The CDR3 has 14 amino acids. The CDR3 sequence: CASSTDRDLNTIYF. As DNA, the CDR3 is TGTGCCAGCAGCACAGACAGGGACCTAAACACCATATATTTT.

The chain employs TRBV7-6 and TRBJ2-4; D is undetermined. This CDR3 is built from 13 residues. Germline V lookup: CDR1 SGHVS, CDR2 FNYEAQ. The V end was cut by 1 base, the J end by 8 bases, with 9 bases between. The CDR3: CASSLVGGDIQYF. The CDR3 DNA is TGTGCCAGCAGCTTAGTCGGCGGAGACATTCAGTACTTC.

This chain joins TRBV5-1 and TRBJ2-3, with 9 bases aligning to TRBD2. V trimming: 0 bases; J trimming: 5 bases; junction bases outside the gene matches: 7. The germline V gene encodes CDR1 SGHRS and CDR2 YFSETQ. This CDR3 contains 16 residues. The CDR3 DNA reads TGCGCCAGCAGCTTGGCCGGTCTAGCGGGGCAAGATACGCAGTATTTT. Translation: CASSLAGLAGQDTQYF. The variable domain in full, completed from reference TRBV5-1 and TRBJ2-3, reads KAGVTQTPRYLIKTRGQQVTLSCSPISGHRSVSWYQQTPGQGLQFLFEYFSETQRNKGNFPGRFSGRQFSNSRSEMNVSTLELGDSALYLCASSLAGLAGQDTQYFGPGTRLTVL.

The CDR3 sequence: CASSYTGETQYF. The CDR3 region has the DNA TGTGCCAGCAGCTACACAGGGGAGACCCAGTACTTC. This chain joins TRBV7-2 and TRBJ2-5; perhaps TRBD1 as D (6 bases). This CDR3 is 12 amino acids long. The V end lost 4 bases, the J end lost 5 bases, and 8 bases lay between the germline ends. Germline values: CDR1 SGHTA, CDR2 FQGNSA.

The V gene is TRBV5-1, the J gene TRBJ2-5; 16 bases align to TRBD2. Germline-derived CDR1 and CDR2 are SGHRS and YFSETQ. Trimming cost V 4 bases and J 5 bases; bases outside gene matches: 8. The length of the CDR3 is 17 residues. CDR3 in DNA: TGCGCCAGCAGCAAAGGGACTAGCGGGGGGGCCCGGGAGACCCAGTACTTC. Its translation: CASSKGTSGGARETQYF.

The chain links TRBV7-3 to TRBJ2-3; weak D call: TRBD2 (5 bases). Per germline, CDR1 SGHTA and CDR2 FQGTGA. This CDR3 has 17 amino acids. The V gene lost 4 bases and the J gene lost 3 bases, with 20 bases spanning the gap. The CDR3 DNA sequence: TGTGCCAGCAGCTCATACCCGGCCGGGATAGGAACAGATACGCAGTATTTT. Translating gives CASSSYPAGIGTDTQYF.

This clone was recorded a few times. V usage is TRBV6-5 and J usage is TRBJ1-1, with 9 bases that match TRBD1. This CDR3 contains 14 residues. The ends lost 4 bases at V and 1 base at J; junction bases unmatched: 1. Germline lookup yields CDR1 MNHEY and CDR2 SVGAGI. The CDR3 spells CASSWDRENTEAFF. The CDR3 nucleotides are TGTGCCAGCAGTTGGGACAGGGAGAACACTGAAGCTTTCTTT.

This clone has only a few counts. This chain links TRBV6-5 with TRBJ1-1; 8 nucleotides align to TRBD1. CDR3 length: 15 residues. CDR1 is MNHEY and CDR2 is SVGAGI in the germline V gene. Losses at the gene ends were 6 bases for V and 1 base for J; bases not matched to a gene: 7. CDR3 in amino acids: CASSLAGGWNTEAFF. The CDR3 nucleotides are TGTGCCAGCAGCCTTGCAGGGGGCTGGAACACTGAAGCTTTCTTT.

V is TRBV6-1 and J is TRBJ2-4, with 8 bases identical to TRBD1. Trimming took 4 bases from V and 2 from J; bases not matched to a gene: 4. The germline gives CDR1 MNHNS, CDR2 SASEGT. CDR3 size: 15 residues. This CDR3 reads CASSGQGWSKNIQYF. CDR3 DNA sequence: TGTGCCAGCAGTGGACAGGGGTGGTCCAAAAACATTCAGTACTTC.

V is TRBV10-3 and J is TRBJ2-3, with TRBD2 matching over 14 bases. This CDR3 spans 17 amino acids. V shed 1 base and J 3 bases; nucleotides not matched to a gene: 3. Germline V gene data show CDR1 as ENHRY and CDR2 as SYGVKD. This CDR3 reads CAISEWGTSGSTDTQYF. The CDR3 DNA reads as TGTGCCATCAGTGAGTGGGGGACTAGCGGGAGTACAGATACGCAGTATTTT.

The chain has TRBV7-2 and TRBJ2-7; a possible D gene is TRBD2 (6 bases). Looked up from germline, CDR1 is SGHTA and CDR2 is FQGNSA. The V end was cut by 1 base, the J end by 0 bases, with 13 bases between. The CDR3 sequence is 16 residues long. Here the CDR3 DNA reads TGTGCCAGCAGCTTAGTGGCGGGGAGGAGCTCCTACGAGCAGTACTTC. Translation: CASSLVAGRSSYEQYF.